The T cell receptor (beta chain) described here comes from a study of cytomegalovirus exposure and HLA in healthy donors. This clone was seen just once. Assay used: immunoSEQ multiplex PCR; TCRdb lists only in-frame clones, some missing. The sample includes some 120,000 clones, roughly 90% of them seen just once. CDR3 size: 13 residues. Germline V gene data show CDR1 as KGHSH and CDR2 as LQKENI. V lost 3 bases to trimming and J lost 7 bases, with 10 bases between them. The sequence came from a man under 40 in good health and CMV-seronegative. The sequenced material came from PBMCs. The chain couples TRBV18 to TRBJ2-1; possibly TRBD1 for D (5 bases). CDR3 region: CASSPVQENEQFF. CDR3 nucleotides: TGTGCCAGCTCACCGGTACAGGAGAATGAGCAGTTCTTC.